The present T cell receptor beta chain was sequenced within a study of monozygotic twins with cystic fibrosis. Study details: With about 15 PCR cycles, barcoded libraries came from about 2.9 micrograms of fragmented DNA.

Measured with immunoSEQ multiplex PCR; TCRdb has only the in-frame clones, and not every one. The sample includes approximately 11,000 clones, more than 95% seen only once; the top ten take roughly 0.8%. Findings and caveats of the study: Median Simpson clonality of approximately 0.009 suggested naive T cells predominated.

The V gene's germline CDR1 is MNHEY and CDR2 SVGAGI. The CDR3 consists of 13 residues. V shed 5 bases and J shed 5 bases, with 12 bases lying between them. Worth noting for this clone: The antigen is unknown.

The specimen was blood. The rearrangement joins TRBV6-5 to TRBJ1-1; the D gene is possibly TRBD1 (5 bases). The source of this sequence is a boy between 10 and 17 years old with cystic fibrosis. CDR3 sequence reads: CASSEGRGTEAFF. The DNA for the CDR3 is TGTGCCAGCAGTGAGGGGCGGGGAACTGAAGCTTTCTTT.